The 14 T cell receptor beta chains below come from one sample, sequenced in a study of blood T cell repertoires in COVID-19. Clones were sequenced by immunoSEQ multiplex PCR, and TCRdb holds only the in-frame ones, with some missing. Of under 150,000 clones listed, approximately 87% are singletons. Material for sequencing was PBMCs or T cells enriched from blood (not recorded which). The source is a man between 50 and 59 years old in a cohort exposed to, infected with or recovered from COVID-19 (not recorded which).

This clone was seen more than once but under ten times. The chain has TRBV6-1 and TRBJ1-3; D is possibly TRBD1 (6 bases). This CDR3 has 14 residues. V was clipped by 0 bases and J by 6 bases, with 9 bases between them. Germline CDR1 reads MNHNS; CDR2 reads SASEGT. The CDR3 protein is CASSEADRKNTIYF. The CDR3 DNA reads TGTGCCAGCAGTGAAGCCGACAGGAAAAACACCATATATTTT.

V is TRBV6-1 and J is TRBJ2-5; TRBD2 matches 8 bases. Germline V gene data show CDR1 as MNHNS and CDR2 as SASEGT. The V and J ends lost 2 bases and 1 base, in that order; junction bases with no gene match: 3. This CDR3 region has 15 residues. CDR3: CASSEMAGGQETQYF. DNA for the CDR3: TGTGCCAGCAGTGAAATGGCGGGGGGCCAAGAGACCCAGTACTTC.

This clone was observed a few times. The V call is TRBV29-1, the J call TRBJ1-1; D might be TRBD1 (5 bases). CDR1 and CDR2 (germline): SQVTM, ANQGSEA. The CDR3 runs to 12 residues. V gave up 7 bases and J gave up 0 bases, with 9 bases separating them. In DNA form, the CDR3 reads TGCAGCGGCGGGACGGTGAACACTGAAGCTTTCTTT. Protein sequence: CSGGTVNTEAFF.

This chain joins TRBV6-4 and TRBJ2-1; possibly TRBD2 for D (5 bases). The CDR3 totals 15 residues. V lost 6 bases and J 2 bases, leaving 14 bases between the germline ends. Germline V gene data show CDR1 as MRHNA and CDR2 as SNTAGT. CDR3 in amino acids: CASSLSVGAYNEQFF. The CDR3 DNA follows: TGTGCCAGCAGCCTCTCAGTGGGAGCCTACAATGAGCAGTTCTTC.

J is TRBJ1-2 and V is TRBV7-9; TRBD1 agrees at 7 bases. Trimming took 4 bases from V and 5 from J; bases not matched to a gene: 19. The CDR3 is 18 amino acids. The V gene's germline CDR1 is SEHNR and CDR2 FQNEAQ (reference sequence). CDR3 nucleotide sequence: TGTGCCAGCAGCTCATTCCCACGTGAGGGGGCCAATAATTATGGCTACACCTTC. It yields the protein CASSSFPREGANNYGYTF.

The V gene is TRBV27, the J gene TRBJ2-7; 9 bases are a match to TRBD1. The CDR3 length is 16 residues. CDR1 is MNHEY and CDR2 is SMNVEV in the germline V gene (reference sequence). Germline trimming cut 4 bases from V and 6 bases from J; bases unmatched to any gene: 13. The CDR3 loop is CASSSTPGQGWLEQYF. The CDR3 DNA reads TGTGCCAGCAGTTCCACTCCGGGACAGGGTTGGCTCGAGCAGTACTTC.

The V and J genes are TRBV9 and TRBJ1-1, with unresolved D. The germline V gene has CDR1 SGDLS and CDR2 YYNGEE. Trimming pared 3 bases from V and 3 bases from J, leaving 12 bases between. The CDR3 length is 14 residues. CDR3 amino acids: CASSAGLRYTEAFF. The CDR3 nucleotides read TGTGCCAGCAGCGCAGGACTGCGCTACACTGAAGCTTTCTTT.

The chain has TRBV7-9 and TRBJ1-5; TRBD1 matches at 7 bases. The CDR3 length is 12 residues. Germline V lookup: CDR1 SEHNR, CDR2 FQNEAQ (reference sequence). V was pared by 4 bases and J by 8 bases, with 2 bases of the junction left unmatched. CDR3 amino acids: CASSSGGEPQHF. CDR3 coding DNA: TGTGCCAGCAGCTCAGGGGGAGAGCCCCAGCATTTT.

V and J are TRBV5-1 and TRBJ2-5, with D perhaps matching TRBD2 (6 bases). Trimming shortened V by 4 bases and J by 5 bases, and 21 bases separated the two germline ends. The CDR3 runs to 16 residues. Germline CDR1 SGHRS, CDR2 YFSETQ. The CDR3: CASSHRVASVAETQYF. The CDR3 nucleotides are TGCGCCAGCAGCCACCGGGTAGCTAGCGTCGCCGAGACCCAGTACTTC.

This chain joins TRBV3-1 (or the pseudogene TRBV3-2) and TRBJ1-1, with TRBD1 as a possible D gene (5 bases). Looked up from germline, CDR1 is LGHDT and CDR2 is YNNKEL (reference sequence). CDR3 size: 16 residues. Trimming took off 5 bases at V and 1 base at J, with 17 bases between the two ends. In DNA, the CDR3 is TGTGCCAGCAGCACTGGATTGGGCAGGGCGAACACTGAAGCTTTCTTT. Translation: CASSTGLGRANTEAFF.

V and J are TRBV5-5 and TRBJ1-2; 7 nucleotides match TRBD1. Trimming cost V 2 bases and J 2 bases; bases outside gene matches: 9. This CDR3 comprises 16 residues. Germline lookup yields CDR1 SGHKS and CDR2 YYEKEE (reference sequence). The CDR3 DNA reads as TGTGCCAGCAGCTTACGCACCGGGACAGTAAACTATGGCTACACCTTC. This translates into CASSLRTGTVNYGYTF.

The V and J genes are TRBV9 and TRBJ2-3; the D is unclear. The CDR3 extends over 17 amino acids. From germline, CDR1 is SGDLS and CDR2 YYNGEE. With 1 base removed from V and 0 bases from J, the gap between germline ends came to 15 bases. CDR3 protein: CASSVRWFAASTDTQYF. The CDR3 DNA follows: TGTGCCAGCAGCGTACGTTGGTTTGCGGCTAGCACAGATACGCAGTATTTT.

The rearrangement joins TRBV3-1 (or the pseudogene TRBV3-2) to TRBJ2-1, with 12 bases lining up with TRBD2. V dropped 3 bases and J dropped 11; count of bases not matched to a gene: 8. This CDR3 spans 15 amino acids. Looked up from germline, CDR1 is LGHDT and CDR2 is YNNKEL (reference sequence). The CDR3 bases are TGTGCCAGCAGCCAGCCCGGGACTAGCGGGCCTCAGCAGTTCTTC. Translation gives CASSQPGTSGPQQFF.

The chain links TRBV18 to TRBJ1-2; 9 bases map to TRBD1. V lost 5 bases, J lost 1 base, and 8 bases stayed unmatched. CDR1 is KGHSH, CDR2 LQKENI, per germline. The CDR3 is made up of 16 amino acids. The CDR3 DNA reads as TGTGCCAGCTCAGGCCGGGACAGGGACCGTAACTATGGCTACACCTTC. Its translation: CASSGRDRDRNYGYTF.